This passage covers 30 T cell receptor beta chains from one sample sequenced in a study of blood T cell repertoires in COVID-19. Data came from immunoSEQ multiplex PCR; TCRdb stores just in-frame clones and leaves some out. The sample has fewer than 35,000 clones, under 95% seen once. Source material: peripheral blood. The source is an older man with active or convalescent COVID-19.

This clone was seen a few times. The gene calls are TRBV24-1 and TRBJ1-2; D is undetermined. V was clipped by 2 bases and J by 7 bases, with 7 bases between them. Germline-derived CDR1 and CDR2 are KGHDR and SFDVKD. The CDR3 covers 12 residues. The CDR3 nucleotides read TGTGCCACCAGTGATTCTAGGCGTGGCTACACCTTC. This translates into CATSDSRRGYTF.

The rearrangement joins TRBV28 to TRBJ1-5; 8 nucleotides agree with TRBD1. The CDR3 sequence is 14 residues long. The germline gives CDR1 MDHEN, CDR2 SYDVKM. The ends lost 2 bases at V and 5 bases at J; junction bases unmatched: 2. CDR3 DNA: TGTGCCAGCAGTTTAGGACAGGGCCATCAGCCCCAGCATTTT. It is translated as CASSLGQGHQPQHF.

Here the CDR3 DNA reads TGTGCCAGCAGCCAATGGGATGCGGGGGCTTTCTTT. It specifies CASSQWDAGAFF. The rearrangement uses TRBV14 and TRBJ1-1; no clear D. With 2 bases removed from V and 11 bases from J, the gap between germline ends came to 12 bases. Germline V lookup: CDR1 SGHDN, CDR2 FVKESK. The CDR3 totals 12 residues.

The CDR3 DNA sequence: TGCGCCAGCAGCTTGGCCACGGGACAGGGGGCTTACAATGAGCAGTTCTTC. Protein sequence: CASSLATGQGAYNEQFF. The chain uses TRBV5-1 and TRBJ2-1; 12 bases are a match to TRBD1. Germline V lookup: CDR1 SGHRS, CDR2 YFSETQ. This CDR3 is 17 amino acids long. After removal of 0 bases from V and 4 bases from J, the junction contained 5 bases not matched to a gene.

The rearrangement uses TRBV9 and TRBJ2-1, with 11 bases that match TRBD1. Germline CDR1 and CDR2: SGDLS and YYNGEE. V lost 4 bases to trimming and J lost 5 bases; unmatched junction nucleotides: 2. The length of the CDR3 is 14 residues. The CDR3 reads CASSRGQGDNEQFF. Here the CDR3 DNA reads TGTGCCAGCAGCCGGGGACAGGGGGACAATGAGCAGTTCTTC. Filled out from reference TRBV9 and TRBJ2-1, the complete variable domain reads DSGVTQTPKHLITATGQRVTLRCSPRSGDLSVYWYQQSLDQGLQFLIQYYNGEERAKGNILERFSAQQFPDLHSELNLSSLELGDSALYFCASSRGQGDNEQFFGPGTRLTVL.

V is TRBV5-1 and J is TRBJ1-2; TRBD1 aligns across 7 bases. Per germline, CDR1 SGHRS and CDR2 YFSETQ. This CDR3 spans 15 amino acids. V shed 4 bases and J 0 bases; nucleotides not matched to a gene: 6. The CDR3 nucleotides are TGCGCCAGCAGCACCGGACAGGCCCCTAACTATGGCTACACCTTC. It codes for CASSTGQAPNYGYTF.

The CDR3 DNA sequence: TGTGCCAGCAGCGTAGCCCCTAGCGGGGGAACCTACGAGCAGTACTTC. It codes for CASSVAPSGGTYEQYF. V is TRBV9 and J is TRBJ2-7; 10 bases line up with TRBD2. This CDR3 comprises 16 residues. Germline trimming cut 0 bases from V and 2 bases from J; bases unmatched to any gene: 5. CDR1 SGDLS and CDR2 YYNGEE come from the germline V gene.

The chain carries TRBV21-1 and TRBJ2-2; the listed D gene, TRBD1, was not tested against the DNA. TRBV21-1 has pseudogene status. The CDR3 consists of 17 residues. CDR3 bases: TGTGCCAGCAGCACGTGGGCTGACATACCGAACACCGGGGAGCTGTTTTTT. Its translation: CASSTWADIPNTGELFF.

The chain carries TRBV6-6 and TRBJ2-1; 13 bases map to TRBD2. V was pared by 9 bases and J by 5 bases, with 10 bases of the junction left unmatched. The CDR3 covers 16 residues. The germline gives CDR1 MNHNY, CDR2 SVGAGI (reference sequence). CDR3 bases: TGTGCCAGTACTAGCGGGAGGGCCAGGGGAGACAATGAGCAGTTCTTC. Its protein is CASTSGRARGDNEQFF.

The chain joins TRBV4-3 to TRBJ1-4; 11 positions match TRBD1. Germline loops: CDR1 LGHNA, CDR2 YSLEER. Trimming took 1 base from V and 10 from J; bases not matched to a gene: 5. The CDR3 loop spans 15 amino acids. The CDR3 coding sequence is TGCGCCAGCAGCCAAGGGGGACAGGGGGTCGCAAAACTGTTTTTT. Translated, it gives CASSQGGQGVAKLFF.

V usage is TRBV5-5 and J usage is TRBJ1-2; D not resolved. This CDR3 comprises 11 residues. Trimming cost V 2 bases and J 8 bases, with 7 bases left between them. Germline V gene data show CDR1 as SGHKS and CDR2 as YYEKEE (reference sequence). The CDR3 DNA follows: TGTGCCAGCAGCTTCGGGAGAGGCTACACCTTC. Translation: CASSFGRGYTF.

The V call is TRBV5-8, the J call TRBJ1-2; 7 bases are a match to TRBD1. The CDR3 loop spans 15 amino acids. CDR1 SGHTS and CDR2 YDEGEE come from the germline V gene. V lost 4 bases and J lost 0; bases outside the gene matches: 6. The CDR3 protein is CASSQSGTANYGYTF. As DNA, the CDR3 is TGTGCCAGCAGCCAATCCGGGACAGCTAACTATGGCTACACCTTC.

The gene calls are TRBV6-6 and TRBJ2-7, with TRBD1 as a possible D gene (5 bases). The CDR3 covers 16 residues. Germline V lookup: CDR1 MNHNY, CDR2 SVGAGI (reference sequence). Trimming took 2 bases from V and 0 from J, leaving 14 bases between them. DNA for the CDR3: TGTGCCAGCAGTTACGGGGTTTCGGACAACTCCTACGAGCAGTACGTC. Its translation: CASSYGVSDNSYEQYV.

The chain employs TRBV29-1 and TRBJ1-1; 7 nucleotides agree with TRBD1. This CDR3 is 14 amino acids long. V was clipped by 0 bases and J by 5 bases; unmatched bases: 6. CDR1 is SQVTM, CDR2 ANQGSEA, per germline. In DNA, the CDR3 is TGCAGCGTTGAAGACGGCGACAGGGCTACTGAAGCTTTCTTT. This encodes CSVEDGDRATEAFF.

V is TRBV2 and J is TRBJ1-3, with a tentative D call TRBD1 (6 bases). Germline V gene lookup returns CDR1 SNHLY and CDR2 FYNNEI. The CDR3 spans 15 residues. The V and J ends lost 4 bases and 4 bases respectively, with 14 bases between them. The DNA for the CDR3 is TGTGCCAGCAGTGGGGCAGGGACATTAGGAAACACCATATATTTT. Translated: CASSGAGTLGNTIYF. Filled out from reference TRBV2 and TRBJ1-3, the complete variable domain reads EPEVTQTPSHQVTQMGQEVILRCVPISNHLYFYWYRQILGQKVEFLVSFYNNEISEKSEIFDDQFSVERPDGSNFTLKIRSTKLEDSAMYFCASSGAGTLGNTIYFGEGSWLTVV.

The rearrangement joins TRBV7-2 to TRBJ1-1, with D possibly TRBD1 on 5 matching bases. V lost 2 bases to trimming and J lost 1 base, with 8 bases between them. CDR3 length: 14 residues. CDR1 is SGHTA and CDR2 is FQGNSA in the germline V gene. CDR3 protein: CASSLQQANTEAFF. The CDR3 nucleotides are TGTGCCAGCAGCTTACAACAGGCGAACACTGAAGCTTTCTTT. Looking up the rest from reference TRBV7-2 and TRBJ1-1 gives the full variable domain: GAGVSQSPSNKVTEKGKDVELRCDPISGHTALYWYRQSLGQGLEFLIYFQGNSAPDKSGLPSDRFSAERTGGSVSTLTIQRTQQEDSAVYLCASSLQQANTEAFFGQGTRLTVV.

This rearrangement joins TRBV6-5 to TRBJ2-1; possibly TRBD2 for D (7 bases). V shed 2 bases and J shed 9 bases, with 11 bases lying between them. The CDR3 extends over 13 amino acids. The germline CDR1 and CDR2 sequences are MNHEY and SVGAGI. CDR3 in amino acids: CASSYLGGGEQFF. CDR3 in DNA: TGTGCCAGCAGTTACCTAGGGGGGGGTGAGCAGTTCTTC.

The chain uses TRBV5-4 and TRBJ1-2; the D gene is possibly TRBD1 (5 bases). Germline CDR1 SGHNT, CDR2 YYREEE (reference sequence). V lost 4 bases and J 3 bases, leaving 19 bases between the germline ends. CDR3 length equals 16 residues. The CDR3 loop is CASSLGSGGLDYGYTF. The CDR3 DNA sequence: TGTGCCAGCAGCCTGGGGTCGGGGGGTTTGGACTATGGCTACACCTTC.

The chain carries TRBV5-6 and TRBJ2-7, with 10 bases lining up with TRBD1. Trimming at V came to 5 bases and at J to 9 bases, leaving 5 bases not matched to a gene. The CDR3 contains 12 residues. In germline, CDR1 is SGHDT, CDR2 YYEEEE. CDR3 amino acids: CASRRQGARQYF. The DNA for the CDR3 is TGTGCCAGCAGGAGACAGGGGGCGCGGCAGTACTTC.

The chain couples TRBV10-3 to TRBJ1-6; no clear D. Trimming stripped 4 bases from V and 7 bases from J, with 5 bases between. Germline V CDR1 and CDR2: ENHRY, SYGVKD. This CDR3 has 12 amino acids. The CDR3: CAISAGNSPLHF. In DNA form, the CDR3 reads TGTGCCATCAGTGCGGGAAATTCACCCCTCCACTTT.

The rearrangement joins TRBV19 to TRBJ2-5; perhaps TRBD1 as D (5 bases). Germline loops: CDR1 LNHDA, CDR2 SQIVND (reference sequence). The V and J ends lost 2 bases and 7 bases respectively, with 8 bases between them. CDR3 length equals 12 residues. The CDR3, as DNA: TGTGCCAGTAGTATACCCCAGGGGACCCAGTACTTC. Its translation: CASSIPQGTQYF.

This chain connects TRBV5-1 to TRBJ1-1; tentatively, D is TRBD1 (6 bases). Trimming cost V 4 bases and J 3 bases, with 22 bases left between them. This CDR3 is 17 amino acids long. Germline assignment: CDR1 SGHRS and CDR2 YFSETQ. The CDR3 coding sequence is TGCGCCAGCAGCCAGACCGTAGCCGGAGGACAGTACACTGAAGCTTTCTTT. Protein: CASSQTVAGGQYTEAFF.

The gene calls are TRBV5-4 and TRBJ2-1, with 7 nucleotides matching TRBD1. In germline, CDR1 is SGHNT, CDR2 YYREEE (reference sequence). This CDR3 is built from 14 residues. With V trimmed by 3 bases and J by 7 bases, 7 bases remained unmatched. The CDR3 here is CASSSGQSINEQFF. CDR3 DNA sequence: TGTGCCAGCAGCTCGGGACAGTCAATTAATGAGCAGTTCTTC.

The table lists this clone with a count of one. This sequence joins TRBV6-6 and TRBJ2-2; TRBD1 aligns across 9 bases. Germline assignment: CDR1 MNHNY and CDR2 SVGAGI (reference sequence). The CDR3 has 15 residues. V dropped 10 bases and J dropped 5; count of bases not matched to a gene: 11. CDR3 region: CATGAGTGSTGELFF. Written as DNA, the CDR3 is TGTGCCACGGGGGCCGGGACAGGGTCTACCGGGGAGCTGTTTTTT.

This chain links TRBV9 with TRBJ1-4; 7 bases line up with TRBD1. The CDR3 is made up of 16 amino acids. With V trimmed by 3 bases and J by 6 bases, 11 bases remained unmatched. The germline V gene encodes CDR1 SGDLS and CDR2 YYNGEE. In nucleotides, the CDR3 is TGTGCCAGCAGCGAGGGGGTAAGGGGGCGCGATGAAAAACTGTTTTTT. This sequence encodes CASSEGVRGRDEKLFF.

This clone was picked up one time. The J gene is TRBJ2-1, the V gene TRBV5-1, with 11 bases lining up with TRBD2. The junction had 4 bases not matched to a gene; V was cut back by 6 bases and J by 2 bases. Germline values: CDR1 SGHRS, CDR2 YFSETQ. This CDR3 has 15 amino acids. The CDR3 DNA sequence: TGCGCCAGCACAGAACTAGCGGGAGCCTACAATGAGCAGTTCTTC. This codes for CASTELAGAYNEQFF. Supplemented by reference TRBV5-1 and TRBJ2-1, the full variable domain reads KAGVTQTPRYLIKTRGQQVTLSCSPISGHRSVSWYQQTPGQGLQFLFEYFSETQRNKGNFPGRFSGRQFSNSRSEMNVSTLELGDSALYLCASTELAGAYNEQFFGPGTRLTVL.

Comment on this clone: Relative to the germline gene, one junction end is altered; a read error may explain this. Other DNA sequences in this sample translate to the same CDR3. The chain joins TRBV6-4 to TRBJ2-2; 12 bases are shared with TRBD2. Germline V gene data show CDR1 as MRHNA and CDR2 as SNTAGT. This CDR3 spans 15 amino acids. The CDR3 bases are TGTGCCAGCAGTGGGACTAGCGGGAACACCGGGGAGCTATTTTTT. As protein: CASSGTSGNTGELFF.

This clone appeared a single time. The chain has TRBV6-5 and TRBJ2-2, with 8 bases lining up with TRBD1. CDR3 length: 14 amino acids. Per germline, CDR1 MNHEY and CDR2 SVGAGI. V was clipped by 5 bases and J by 6 bases; unmatched bases: 5. CDR3 protein: CASSRTGTAGELFF. The CDR3 nucleotides read TGTGCCAGCAGTCGGACAGGGACAGCCGGGGAGCTGTTTTTT.

This clone was counted once. The CDR3: CASIPGTGAPGNIQYF. The CDR3 DNA reads TGTGCCAGTATCCCCGGGACAGGGGCCCCGGGAAACATTCAGTACTTC. V gene TRBV19 combines with J gene TRBJ2-4; 10 nucleotides line up with TRBD1. J gave up 6 bases and V 7 bases, and 12 bases lay outside the gene matches. This CDR3 is 16 amino acids long. The V gene's germline CDR1 is LNHDA and CDR2 SQIVND (reference sequence).

The chain combines TRBV5-6 with TRBJ1-1, with a weak D call TRBD1 (6 bases). The CDR3 loop spans 14 amino acids. Germline V gene data show CDR1 as SGHDT and CDR2 as YYEEEE. V was pared by 4 bases and J by 0 bases, with 10 bases between. CDR3 nucleotides: TGTGCCAGCAGCCCGGACAGCATGAACACTGAAGCTTTCTTT. As protein: CASSPDSMNTEAFF.